These 17 T cell receptor beta chains came from one sample sequenced in a study of blood T cell repertoires in COVID-19. TCRdb's table, derived via immunoSEQ multiplex PCR, lists solely in-frame clones and lacks some. The sample includes roughly 21,000 clones, 75% to 90% of them seen just once. Input material: peripheral blood. The receptors were sampled from a man aged 65 to 79 with active COVID-19.

The CDR3 region is CASSYSEWRTRELFF. Here the CDR3 DNA reads TGTGCCAGCAGTTACAGCGAGTGGCGTACCCGGGAGCTGTTTTTT. V gene TRBV6-5 combines with J gene TRBJ2-2; D call uncertain. The CDR3 covers 15 residues. The ends were cut back, 2 bases at V and 9 bases at J, with 16 bases in the middle. The germline gives CDR1 MNHEY, CDR2 SVGAGI.

As regards this clone: Germline is not matched at one junction end, which may reflect a read error. This chain connects TRBV7-7 to TRBJ2-3; 8 bases map to TRBD2. Germline V gene data show CDR1 as SSHAT and CDR2 as FNYEAQ (reference sequence). This CDR3 region has 15 residues. The CDR3 sequence is CASSLGGGITDTQYF. The CDR3 coding sequence is TGTGCTAGCAGCTTAGGCGGGGGGATCACAGATACGCAGTATTTT.

In its sample, this clone was seen once. The rearrangement uses TRBV10-1 and TRBJ2-7, with 9 bases identical to TRBD2. The CDR3 has 14 residues. V dropped 0 bases and J dropped 10; count of bases not matched to a gene: 7. Germline V gene data show CDR1 as WNHNN and CDR2 as SYGVQD (reference sequence). In DNA form, the CDR3 reads TGCGCCAGCAGTGAGTCGCTAGCGGGAATGGCTCAGTACTTC. As protein: CASSESLAGMAQYF.

The chain is built from TRBV5-4 and TRBJ1-2; 12 nucleotides align to TRBD1. Per the germline V gene, CDR1 is SGHNT and CDR2 is YYREEE (reference sequence). The CDR3 contains 16 residues. Trimming removed 3 bases from V and 2 bases from J; junction bases left unmatched: 5. The CDR3 DNA sequence: TGTGCCAGCAGCTCCCGGGACAGGGGGCGCAACTATGGCTACACCTTC. This gives the protein CASSSRDRGRNYGYTF.

The chain employs TRBV6-2 or TRBV6-3 and TRBJ2-1; 10 bases match TRBD2. The CDR3 runs 15 residues. J lost 8 bases, V lost 3 bases, and 7 bases had no gene match. Germline CDR1 and CDR2: MNHEY and SVGEGT. The CDR3 here is CASSYSAGGPDEQFF. CDR3 bases: TGTGCCAGCAGTTATTCAGCGGGAGGGCCCGATGAGCAGTTCTTC.

The chain joins TRBV4-2 to TRBJ1-5; D is undetermined. The CDR3 covers 15 residues. The germline CDR1 and CDR2 sequences are LGHNA and YNFKEQ. V lost 1 base, J lost 3 bases, and 10 bases lay in between. CDR3 sequence (DNA): TGTGCCAGCAGCCAAGGAGGAGGGTACAATCAGCCCCAGCATTTT. This translates into CASSQGGGYNQPQHF.

J is TRBJ1-2 and V is TRBV7-8, with TRBD1 matching over 8 bases. In germline, CDR1 is SGHVS, CDR2 FQNEAQ. V gave up 1 base and J gave up 4 bases; unmatched junction bases: 2. The CDR3 totals 14 residues. The CDR3 bases are TGTGCCAGCAGCTTAGAGGGACAGGTCTATGGCTACACCTTC. The encoded protein is CASSLEGQVYGYTF. The full variable domain, rest sourced from reference TRBV7-8 and TRBJ1-2, is GAGVSQSPRYKVAKRGQDVALRCDPISGHVSLFWYQQALGQGPEFLTYFQNEAQLDKSGLPSDRFFAERPEGSVSTLKIQRTQQEDSAVYLCASSLEGQVYGYTFGSGTRLTVV.

The rearrangement links TRBV11-3 to TRBJ1-2; 7 bases agree with TRBD1. The CDR3 has 13 amino acids. Germline V gene lookup returns CDR1 SGHNT and CDR2 YENEEA. With V trimmed by 5 bases and J by 4 bases, 4 bases remained unmatched. CDR3 nucleotide sequence: TGTGCCAGCAGCCTGACAGGGTCCTATGGCTACACCTTC. This sequence encodes CASSLTGSYGYTF.

The chain is built from TRBV10-3 and TRBJ2-5; D remains unclear. Germline V lookup: CDR1 ENHRY, CDR2 SYGVKD. V dropped 0 bases and J dropped 4 bases, with 15 bases sitting between them. This CDR3 contains 16 residues. The CDR3 nucleotides read TGTGCCATCAGTGAGTCGACTCTGGGTTTGGGAGAGACCCAGTACTTC. Translated, it gives CAISESTLGLGETQYF.

V is TRBV3-1 (or the pseudogene TRBV3-2) and J is TRBJ2-7; maybe TRBD1 (6 bases). Germline-derived CDR1 and CDR2 are LGHDT and YNNKEL (reference sequence). V lost 4 bases, J lost 5 bases, and 18 bases lay in between. The CDR3 runs to 15 residues. The CDR3 sequence: CASSLVPGHIHEQYF. The DNA of the CDR3 is TGTGCCAGCAGCCTCGTCCCGGGACACATCCACGAGCAGTACTTC.

The V gene is TRBV28, the J gene TRBJ2-7; 8 positions match TRBD1. Losses at the gene ends were 3 bases for V and 3 bases for J; bases not matched to a gene: 1. Per germline, CDR1 MDHEN and CDR2 SYDVKM. This CDR3 is 13 amino acids long. CDR3 in DNA: TGTGCCAGCAGTTTTGGGACAGGCTACGAGCAGTACTTC. The encoded protein is CASSFGTGYEQYF.

The chain has TRBV3-1 (or the pseudogene TRBV3-2) and TRBJ1-6; D remains unclear. The germline CDR1 and CDR2 sequences are LGHDT and YNNKEL (reference sequence). V was cut by 0 bases and J by 10 bases, with 4 bases left in between. The CDR3 spans 12 residues. The CDR3 DNA sequence: TGTGCCAGCAGCCAAGAAGCATCACCCCTCCACTTT. It codes for CASSQEASPLHF.

This clone was recorded a few times. The chain recombines TRBV29-1 with TRBJ2-1; weak D call: TRBD1 (5 bases). Germline V lookup: CDR1 SQVTM, CDR2 ANQGSEA. The V end was cut by 0 bases, the J end by 4 bases, with 13 bases between. This CDR3 is 15 amino acids long. The CDR3 protein is CSVEDPGNLYNEQFF. The DNA for the CDR3 is TGCAGCGTTGAAGATCCAGGGAATCTGTACAATGAGCAGTTCTTC.

This clone has a handful of counts. V usage is TRBV3-1 (or the pseudogene TRBV3-2) and J usage is TRBJ1-3; the D is unclear. The germline V gene has CDR1 LGHDT and CDR2 YNNKEL (reference sequence). V lost 9 bases and J lost 4, with 10 bases in between. The CDR3 loop spans 12 amino acids. The CDR3 sequence is CASSPRGNTIYF. The CDR3 bases are TGTGCCAGTAGTCCGCGCGGAAACACCATATATTTT.

This clone was observed once. This chain links TRBV7-6 with TRBJ2-5; D may be TRBD1 (6 bases). Germline V gene data show CDR1 as SGHVS and CDR2 as FNYEAQ. This CDR3 spans 16 amino acids. The ends were cut back, 3 bases at V and 5 bases at J, with 19 bases in the middle. The DNA for the CDR3 is TGTGCCAGCAGCTTTCTTAGCGCTACAGGGCTGGAGACCCAGTACTTC. Translated, it gives CASSFLSATGLETQYF.

The chain's CDR3 is CASSPRDSPHYGYTF. The CDR3 nucleotides are TGTGCCAGCAGCCCAAGGGACAGTCCACACTATGGCTACACCTTC. The chain is built from TRBV9 and TRBJ1-2, with 7 nucleotides matching TRBD1. The CDR3 is 15 amino acids. The ends lost 4 bases at V and 3 bases at J; junction bases unmatched: 9. The germline CDR1 and CDR2 sequences are SGDLS and YYNGEE. Together with reference TRBV9 and TRBJ1-2, the CDR3 gives the full variable domain: DSGVTQTPKHLITATGQRVTLRCSPRSGDLSVYWYQQSLDQGLQFLIQYYNGEERAKGNILERFSAQQFPDLHSELNLSSLELGDSALYFCASSPRDSPHYGYTFGSGTRLTVV.

The chain links TRBV3-1 (or the pseudogene TRBV3-2) to TRBJ2-7; maybe TRBD1 (5 bases). There are 13 residues in the CDR3. Germline V CDR1 and CDR2: LGHDT, YNNKEL (reference sequence). The germline V and J ends were trimmed by 4 bases and 4 bases, with 11 bases remaining between them. The CDR3 loop is CASSPLSGYEQYF. CDR3 coding DNA: TGTGCCAGCAGCCCTCTTTCAGGGTACGAGCAGTACTTC.